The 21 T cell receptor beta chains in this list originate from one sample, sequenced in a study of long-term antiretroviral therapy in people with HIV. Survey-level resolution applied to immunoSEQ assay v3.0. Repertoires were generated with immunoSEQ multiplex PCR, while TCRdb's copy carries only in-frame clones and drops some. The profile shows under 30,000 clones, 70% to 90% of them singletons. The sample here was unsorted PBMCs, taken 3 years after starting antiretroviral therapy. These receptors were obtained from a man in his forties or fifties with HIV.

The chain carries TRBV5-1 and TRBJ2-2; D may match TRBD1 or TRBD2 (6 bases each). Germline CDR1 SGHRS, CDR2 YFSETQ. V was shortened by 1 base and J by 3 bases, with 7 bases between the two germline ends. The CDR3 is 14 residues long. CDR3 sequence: CASSLRGDTGELFF. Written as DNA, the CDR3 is TGCGCCAGCAGCTTGAGGGGGGACACCGGGGAGCTGTTTTTT.

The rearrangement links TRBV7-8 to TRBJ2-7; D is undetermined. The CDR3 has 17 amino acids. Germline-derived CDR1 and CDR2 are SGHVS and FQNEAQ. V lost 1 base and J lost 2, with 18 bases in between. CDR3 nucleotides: TGTGCCAGCAGCTTAGTTTTAGGACCGGCCCCTCCCTACGAGCAGTACTTC. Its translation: CASSLVLGPAPPYEQYF.

As DNA, the CDR3 is TGTGCCAGCAGTTACTACGGGCGGGATGAGCAGTTCTTC. Its protein product is CASSYYGRDEQFF. The gene calls are TRBV6-6 and TRBJ2-1; D perhaps matches TRBD2 (5 bases). V lost 1 base, J lost 8 bases, and 9 bases lay in between. This CDR3 comprises 13 residues. CDR1 and CDR2 from the germline V gene are MNHNY and SVGAGI (reference sequence).

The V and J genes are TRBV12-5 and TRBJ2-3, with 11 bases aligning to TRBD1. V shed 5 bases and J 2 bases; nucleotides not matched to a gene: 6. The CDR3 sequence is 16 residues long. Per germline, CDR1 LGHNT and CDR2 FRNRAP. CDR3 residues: CASGPRTGGITDTQYF. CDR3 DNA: TGTGCTAGTGGTCCTCGGACAGGGGGCATCACAGATACGCAGTATTTT. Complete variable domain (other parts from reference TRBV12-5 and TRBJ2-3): DARVTQTPRHKVTEMGQEVTMRCQPILGHNTVFWYRQTMMQGLELLAYFRNRAPLDDSGMPKDRFSAEMPDATLATLKIQPSEPRDSAVYFCASGPRTGGITDTQYFGPGTRLTVL.

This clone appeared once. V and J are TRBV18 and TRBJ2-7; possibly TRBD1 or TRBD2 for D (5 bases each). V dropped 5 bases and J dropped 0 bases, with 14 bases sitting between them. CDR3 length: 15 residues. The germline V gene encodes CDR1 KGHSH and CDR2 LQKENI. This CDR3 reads CASSSGTVISYEQYF. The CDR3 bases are TGTGCCAGCTCATCCGGGACGGTTATCTCCTACGAGCAGTACTTC.

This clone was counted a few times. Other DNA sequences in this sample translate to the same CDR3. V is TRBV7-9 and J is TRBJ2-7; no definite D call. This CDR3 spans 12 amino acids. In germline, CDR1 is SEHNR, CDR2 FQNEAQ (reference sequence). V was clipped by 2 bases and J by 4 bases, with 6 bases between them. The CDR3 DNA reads TGTGCCAGCAGCTTACGGCCATACGAGCAGTACTTC. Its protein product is CASSLRPYEQYF.

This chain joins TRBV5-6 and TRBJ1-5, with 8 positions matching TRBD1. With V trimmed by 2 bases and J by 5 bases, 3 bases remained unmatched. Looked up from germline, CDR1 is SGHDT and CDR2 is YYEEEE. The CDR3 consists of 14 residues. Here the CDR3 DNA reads TGTGCCAGCAGCTTCGGACAGGGCGATCAGCCCCAGCATTTT. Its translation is CASSFGQGDQPQHF.

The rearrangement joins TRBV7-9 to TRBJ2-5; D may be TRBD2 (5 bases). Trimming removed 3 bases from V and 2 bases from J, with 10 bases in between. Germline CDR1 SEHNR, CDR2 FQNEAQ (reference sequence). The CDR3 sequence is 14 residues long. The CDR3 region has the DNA TGTGCCAGCAGCTTCTCGTCGGGGCAAGAGACCCAGTACTTC. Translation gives CASSFSSGQETQYF.

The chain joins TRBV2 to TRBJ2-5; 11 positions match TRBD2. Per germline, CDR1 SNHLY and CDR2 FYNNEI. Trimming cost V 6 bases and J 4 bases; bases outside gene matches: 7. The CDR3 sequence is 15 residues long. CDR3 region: CASRGDGLAGETQYF. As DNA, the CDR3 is TGTGCCAGCAGGGGGGACGGACTAGCGGGAGAGACCCAGTACTTC.

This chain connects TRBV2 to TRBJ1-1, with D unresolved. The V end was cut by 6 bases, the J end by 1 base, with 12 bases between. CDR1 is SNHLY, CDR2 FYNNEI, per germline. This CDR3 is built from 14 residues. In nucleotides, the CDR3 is TGTGCCAGCAGCCCCGAGAGGGCGAACACTGAAGCTTTCTTT. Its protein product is CASSPERANTEAFF. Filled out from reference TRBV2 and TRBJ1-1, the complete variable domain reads EPEVTQTPSHQVTQMGQEVILRCVPISNHLYFYWYRQILGQKVEFLVSFYNNEISEKSEIFDDQFSVERPDGSNFTLKIRSTKLEDSAMYFCASSPERANTEAFFGQGTRLTVV.

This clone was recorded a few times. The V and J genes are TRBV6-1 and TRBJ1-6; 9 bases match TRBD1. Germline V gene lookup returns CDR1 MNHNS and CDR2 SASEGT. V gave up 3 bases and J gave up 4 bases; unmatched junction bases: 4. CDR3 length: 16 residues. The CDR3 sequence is CASSDPGQGYNSPLHF. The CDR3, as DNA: TGTGCCAGCAGTGACCCGGGACAGGGATATAATTCACCCCTCCACTTT.

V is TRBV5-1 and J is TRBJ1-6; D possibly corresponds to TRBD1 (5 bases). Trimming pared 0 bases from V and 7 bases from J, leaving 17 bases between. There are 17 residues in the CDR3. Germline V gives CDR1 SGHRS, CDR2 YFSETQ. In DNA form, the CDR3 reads TGCGCCAGCAGCTTGGCGGGGCTCGGAGGATGGAATTCACCCCTCCACTTT. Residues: CASSLAGLGGWNSPLHF.

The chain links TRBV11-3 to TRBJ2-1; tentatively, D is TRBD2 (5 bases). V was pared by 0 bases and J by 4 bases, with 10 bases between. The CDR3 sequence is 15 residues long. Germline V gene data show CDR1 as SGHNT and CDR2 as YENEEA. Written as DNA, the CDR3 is TGTGCCAGCAGCTTAGATCCCGGGGTATACAATGAGCAGTTCTTC. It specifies CASSLDPGVYNEQFF.

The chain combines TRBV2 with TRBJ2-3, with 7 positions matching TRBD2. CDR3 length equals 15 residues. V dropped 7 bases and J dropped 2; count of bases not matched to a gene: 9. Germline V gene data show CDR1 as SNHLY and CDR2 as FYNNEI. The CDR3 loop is CASTPTTSFTDTQYF. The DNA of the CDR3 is TGTGCCAGCACCCCTACGACTAGCTTCACAGATACGCAGTATTTT.

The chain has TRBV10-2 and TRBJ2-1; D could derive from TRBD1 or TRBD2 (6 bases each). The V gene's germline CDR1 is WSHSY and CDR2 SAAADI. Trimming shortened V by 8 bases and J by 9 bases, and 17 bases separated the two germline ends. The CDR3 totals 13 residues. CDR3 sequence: CASLSWGAGEQFF. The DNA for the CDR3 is TGCGCCAGCCTTTCCTGGGGGGCTGGTGAGCAGTTCTTC.

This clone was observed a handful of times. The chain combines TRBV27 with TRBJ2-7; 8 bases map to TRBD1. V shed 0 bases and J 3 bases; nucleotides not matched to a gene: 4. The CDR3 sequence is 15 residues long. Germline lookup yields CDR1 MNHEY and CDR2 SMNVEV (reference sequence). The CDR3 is CASSLSGTGVYEQYF. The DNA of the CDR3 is TGTGCCAGCAGTTTATCTGGGACAGGAGTCTACGAGCAGTACTTC.

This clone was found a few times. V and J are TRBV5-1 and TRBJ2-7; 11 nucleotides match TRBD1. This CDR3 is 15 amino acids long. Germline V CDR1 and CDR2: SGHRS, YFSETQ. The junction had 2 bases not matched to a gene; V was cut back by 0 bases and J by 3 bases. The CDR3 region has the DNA TGCGCCAGCAGCTTGGATGGGACAGGGGGCTACGAGCAGTACTTC. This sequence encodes CASSLDGTGGYEQYF.

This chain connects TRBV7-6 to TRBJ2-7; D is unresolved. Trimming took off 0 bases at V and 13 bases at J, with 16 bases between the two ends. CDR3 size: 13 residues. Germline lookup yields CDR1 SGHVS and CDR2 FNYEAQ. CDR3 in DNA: TGTGCCAGCAGCTTAGCGGACCAGTCGACGTCCTACTTC. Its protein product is CASSLADQSTSYF.

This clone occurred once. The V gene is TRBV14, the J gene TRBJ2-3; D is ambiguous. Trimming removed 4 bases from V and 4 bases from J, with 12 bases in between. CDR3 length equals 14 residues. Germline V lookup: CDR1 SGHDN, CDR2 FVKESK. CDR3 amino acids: CASSPLLGPDTQYF. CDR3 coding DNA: TGTGCCAGCAGCCCGCTGCTAGGACCAGATACGCAGTATTTT.

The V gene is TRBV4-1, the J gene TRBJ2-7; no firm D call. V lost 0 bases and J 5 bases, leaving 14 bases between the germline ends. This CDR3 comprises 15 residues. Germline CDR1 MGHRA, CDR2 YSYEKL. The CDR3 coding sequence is TGCGCCAGCAGCCAAGAAATGGCAGGTCGCCACGAGCAGTACTTC. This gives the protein CASSQEMAGRHEQYF.

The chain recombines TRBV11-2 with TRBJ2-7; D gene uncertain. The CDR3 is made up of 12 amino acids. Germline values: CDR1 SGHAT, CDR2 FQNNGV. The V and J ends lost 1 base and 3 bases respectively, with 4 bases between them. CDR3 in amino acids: CASSLAYYEQYF. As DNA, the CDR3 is TGTGCCAGCAGCTTAGCTTACTACGAGCAGTACTTC.